These T cell receptor beta chains were read from a single sample in a study of blood T cell repertoires in COVID-19. Data came from immunoSEQ multiplex PCR; TCRdb stores just in-frame clones and leaves some out. The top ten clones hold roughly an eighth of a sample with 150,000 to 200,000 clones, around 80% of them seen once. The sample was PBMCs or T cells enriched from blood (not recorded which). These receptors were obtained from a man in his fifties or sixties who had been exposed to COVID-19. CDR3s include the opening cysteine and the closing phenylalanine or tryptophan. Fields, in order: J gene, clone size, V gene, D gene, CDR3 DNA, CDR3 protein. D genes are given only for firm matches. For some rows the clone size is stated as once, few or many, or as a class when expanded; others skip it.

J: TRBJ1-1
size: -
V: TRBV2
D: -
DNA: TGTGCCAGCAGTGAACAGCGCACTGAAGCTTTCTTT
CDR3: CASSEQRTEAFF

J: TRBJ2-1
size: few
V: TRBV30
D: -
DNA: TGTGCCTGGAGTGTAGTGCGGGCAGTAGGAATATCTTTGTACAATGAGCAGTTCTTC
CDR3: CAWSVVRAVGISLYNEQFF

J: TRBJ2-2
size: once
V: TRBV18
D: -
DNA: TGTGCCAGCTCACCACCGTGGAGCGCCGGGGAGCTGTTTTTT
CDR3: CASSPPWSAGELFF

J: TRBJ1-1
size: -
V: TRBV3-1/TRBV3-2
D: -
DNA: TGTGCCAGCAGCCAAGAATCGTGGAAGGGGCAGGCTGAAGCTTTCTTT
CDR3: CASSQESWKGQAEAFF

J: TRBJ1-6
size: -
V: TRBV14
D: -
DNA: TGTGCCAGCAGCCAGCTTGTCGGGGGACCGGTACTCCACTTT
CDR3: CASSQLVGGPVLHF

J: TRBJ2-5
size: -
V: TRBV2
D: TRBD2
DNA: TGTGCCAGCAGCCAACCACTAGCGGGAGGGCCGGGGGAGGAGACCCAGTACTTC
CDR3: CASSQPLAGGPGEETQYF

J: TRBJ2-1
size: -
V: TRBV14
D: -
DNA: TGTGCCAGCAGCCTATACGGAACAGTCTACAATGAGCAGTTCTTC
CDR3: CASSLYGTVYNEQFF

J: TRBJ1-2
size: -
V: TRBV7-9
D: -
DNA: TGTGCCAGCAGCTCAGATATCGGGTCAGAGAGCTATGGCTACACCTTC
CDR3: CASSSDIGSESYGYTF

J: TRBJ2-2
size: -
V: TRBV3-1/TRBV3-2
D: -
DNA: TGTGCCAGCAGCCATTCGGGGCGGGACGGGGAGCTGTTTTTT
CDR3: CASSHSGRDGELFF

J: TRBJ1-2
size: -
V: TRBV3-1/TRBV3-2
D: TRBD1
DNA: TGTGCCAGCAGGGACAGGGGGCAGGATGGCTACACCTTC
CDR3: CASRDRGQDGYTF

J: TRBJ2-7
size: -
V: TRBV6-1
D: -
DNA: TGTGCCAGCAGTGAAGGAGGCCTCCTTGGCTACGAGCAGTACTTC
CDR3: CASSEGGLLGYEQYF

J: TRBJ2-4
size: -
V: TRBV20-1
D: -
DNA: TGCAGTGCTATCGACAGAATTCAGTACTTC
CDR3: CSAIDRIQYF

J: TRBJ1-2
size: -
V: TRBV30
D: -
DNA: TGTGCCTGGAGTCACCTCAGCTATGGCTACACCTTC
CDR3: CAWSHLSYGYTF

J: TRBJ1-3
size: few
V: TRBV5-1
D: TRBD1
DNA: TGCGCCAGCAGCTTGGGGACGACAGGGAGAAACACCATATATTTT
CDR3: CASSLGTTGRNTIYF

J: TRBJ1-2
size: once
V: TRBV28
D: -
DNA: TGTGCCAGCGGGGAGTGGGGGGAGTTGAATGGCTACACCTTC
CDR3: CASGEWGELNGYTF

J: TRBJ2-2
size: -
V: TRBV13
D: TRBD2
DNA: TGTGCCAGCACCACCTCACCGGCTAGCGGGAAGGCCGGGGAGCTGTTTTTT
CDR3: CASTTSPASGKAGELFF

J: TRBJ2-7
size: -
V: TRBV30
D: TRBD1
DNA: TGTGCCTGGGCCGGGACAGGGGCCTCCTACGAGCAGTACTTC
CDR3: CAWAGTGASYEQYF

J: TRBJ1-6
size: once
V: TRBV20-1
D: -
DNA: TGCAGTGTCTCCCGGTTGGAATTAGCCCACTTT
CDR3: CSVSRLELAHF

J: TRBJ2-2
size: -
V: TRBV7-2
D: -
DNA: TGTGCCAGCAGCTTCATAGTGGTCACCGGGGAGCTGTTTTTT
CDR3: CASSFIVVTGELFF

J: TRBJ2-7
size: -
V: TRBV6-5
D: TRBD2
DNA: TGTGCCAGCAGATTGCGGGAGGCCCTCGGGTACGAGCAGTACTTC
CDR3: CASRLREALGYEQYF

J: TRBJ1-2
size: -
V: TRBV30
D: -
DNA: TGTGCCTGGAGTTCCCTAAGACAGGAAAGCTCCAACTATGGCTACACCTTC
CDR3: CAWSSLRQESSNYGYTF

J: TRBJ2-7
size: -
V: TRBV5-1
D: TRBD2
DNA: TGCGCCAGGAGCGGGAGACGGCACCACGAGCAGTACTTC
CDR3: CARSGRRHHEQYF

J: TRBJ2-5
size: -
V: TRBV3-1/TRBV3-2
D: TRBD2
DNA: TGTGCCAGCAGTTTGCCGGGACTAGCAGAGACCCAGTACTTC
CDR3: CASSLPGLAETQYF

J: TRBJ2-1
size: -
V: TRBV19
D: -
DNA: TGTGCCAGTAGTATCGGTAACAATGAGCAGTTCTTC
CDR3: CASSIGNNEQFF

J: TRBJ2-2
size: once
V: TRBV10-3
D: TRBD1
DNA: TGTGCCATCAGGGACAGGGGGAACACCGGGGAGCTGTTTTTT
CDR3: CAIRDRGNTGELFF

J: TRBJ1-1
size: -
V: TRBV5-1
D: TRBD1
DNA: TGCGCCAGCAGCACCCGGACAGGGTCGGGCACTGAAGCTTTCTTT
CDR3: CASSTRTGSGTEAFF

J: TRBJ1-3
size: once
V: TRBV23-1
D: -
DNA: TGCGCCAGCAGTCAAGTCCAGGCCCGCCGCGGAAACACCATATATTTT
CDR3: CASSQVQARRGNTIYF

J: TRBJ1-6
size: -
V: TRBV5-1
D: TRBD1
DNA: TGCGCCAGCAGCCGGCAGGGGGATAATTCACCCCTCCACTTT
CDR3: CASSRQGDNSPLHF

J: TRBJ2-5
size: -
V: TRBV24-1
D: TRBD1
DNA: TGTGCCACCAGTGATTTAGGGACAGGGCAAGAGACCCAGTACTTC
CDR3: CATSDLGTGQETQYF

J: TRBJ2-1
size: -
V: TRBV5-1
D: -
DNA: TGCGCCAGCAGCCGGGGGACGGCGGACCTCCACAATGAGCAGTTCTTC
CDR3: CASSRGTADLHNEQFF

J: TRBJ1-5
size: -
V: TRBV7-8
D: -
DNA: TGTGCCAGCAGGTTAAGGGGATCTGATCAGCCCCAGCATTTT
CDR3: CASRLRGSDQPQHF

J: TRBJ1-5
size: -
V: TRBV19
D: -
DNA: TGTGCCAGCGGAGATAGCAATCAGCCCCAGCATTTT
CDR3: CASGDSNQPQHF

J: TRBJ2-7
size: -
V: TRBV27
D: TRBD2
DNA: TGTGCCAGCAGTTTCGTAGCGGGAGGCTCCTACGAGCAGTACTTC
CDR3: CASSFVAGGSYEQYF

J: TRBJ1-1
size: -
V: TRBV5-1
D: -
DNA: TGCGCCAGCAGCTTGGCCAGGCGGGCGGAGAACACTGAAGCTTTCTTT
CDR3: CASSLARRAENTEAFF

J: TRBJ2-2
size: once
V: TRBV5-4
D: TRBD1
DNA: TGTGCCAGCTCGGGACAGGGGGCGATTGTAACCGGGGAGCTGTTTTTT
CDR3: CASSGQGAIVTGELFF

J: TRBJ1-1
size: -
V: TRBV7-2
D: -
DNA: TGTGCCAGCAGCCCAAGCGACTCGGTCAGCCGACCGAACACTGAAGCTTTCTTT
CDR3: CASSPSDSVSRPNTEAFF

J: TRBJ1-1
size: once
V: TRBV19
D: -
DNA: TGTGCCAGTAGTATCCTGGAGGCTGAAGCTTTCTTT
CDR3: CASSILEAEAFF

J: TRBJ1-4
size: -
V: TRBV6-5
D: TRBD1
DNA: TGTGCCAGCAGTTACTCGGGACAGCCGAATGAAAAACTGTTTTTT
CDR3: CASSYSGQPNEKLFF

J: TRBJ2-2
size: -
V: TRBV7-3
D: TRBD2
DNA: TGTGCCAGCAGCCCAATAGCGGGACTCAACACCGGGGAGCTGTTTTTT
CDR3: CASSPIAGLNTGELFF

J: TRBJ1-2
size: few
V: TRBV2
D: -
DNA: TGTGCCAGCAGATACAGGGAAGCTAACTATGGCTACACCTTC
CDR3: CASRYREANYGYTF

J: TRBJ2-3
size: few
V: TRBV9
D: -
DNA: TGTGCCAGCAGCGGAAGACTGGGAGGAGGAGATACGCAGTATTTT
CDR3: CASSGRLGGGDTQYF

J: TRBJ1-6
size: once
V: TRBV7-3
D: -
DNA: TGTGCCAGCAGCTTAAAAACAGGGCTAGGATCACCCCTCCACTTT
CDR3: CASSLKTGLGSPLHF

J: TRBJ2-5
size: -
V: TRBV5-1
D: TRBD1
DNA: TGCGCCAGCAGCTCAGGGGGCGCGGGAGAGACCCAGTACTTC
CDR3: CASSSGGAGETQYF

J: TRBJ2-3
size: -
V: TRBV10-3
D: -
DNA: TGTGCCATCAGTTTGGCTGTGTTCACAGATACGCAGTATTTT
CDR3: CAISLAVFTDTQYF

J: TRBJ1-1
size: -
V: TRBV27
D: -
DNA: TGTGCCAGCAGTACCTCCGGGCAGGGGAAATCTGAAGCTTTCTTT
CDR3: CASSTSGQGKSEAFF

J: TRBJ1-2
size: -
V: TRBV12-3/TRBV12-4
D: -
DNA: TGTGCCAGCACCACCCTGAGGAACTATGGCTACACCTTC
CDR3: CASTTLRNYGYTF

J: TRBJ2-1
size: few
V: TRBV30
D: -
DNA: TGTGCCTGGAGCGACAGAGAGCAGTTCTTC
CDR3: CAWSDREQFF

J: TRBJ1-2
size: -
V: TRBV12-3/TRBV12-4
D: -
DNA: TGTGCCAGCAGTTTGGCGAGGTATGGCTACACCTTC
CDR3: CASSLARYGYTF

J: TRBJ2-7
size: -
V: TRBV6-5
D: TRBD2
DNA: TGTGCCAGCAGCCTCGGACTAGCGGGGATCTACGAGCAGTACTTC
CDR3: CASSLGLAGIYEQYF

J: TRBJ2-3
size: -
V: TRBV9
D: -
DNA: TGTGCCAGCAGCGTAGCTTCGGCAGGGCGATTCACAGATACGCAGTATTTT
CDR3: CASSVASAGRFTDTQYF

J: TRBJ1-1
size: -
V: TRBV27
D: -
DNA: TGTGCCAGCAGTTTTGGGGCGCCCCCAGGGGTTGGGAACACTGAAGCTTTCTTT
CDR3: CASSFGAPPGVGNTEAFF

J: TRBJ1-4
size: -
V: TRBV7-2
D: TRBD1
DNA: TGTGCCAGCAGCGCCGGGGACAGGATAAATGAAAAACTGTTTTTT
CDR3: CASSAGDRINEKLFF